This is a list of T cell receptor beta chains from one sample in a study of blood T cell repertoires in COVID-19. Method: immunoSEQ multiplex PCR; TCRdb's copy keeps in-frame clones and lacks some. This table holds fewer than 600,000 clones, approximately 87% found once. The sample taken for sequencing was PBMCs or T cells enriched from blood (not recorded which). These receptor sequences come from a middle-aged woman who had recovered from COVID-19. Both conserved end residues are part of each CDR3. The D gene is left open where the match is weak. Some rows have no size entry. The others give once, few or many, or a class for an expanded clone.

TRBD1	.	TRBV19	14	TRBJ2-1	CASGTGGGLLEQFF	TGTGCCAGTGGGACAGGGGGCGGATTGCTTGAGCAGTTCTTC
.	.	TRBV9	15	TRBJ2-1	CASSPQSLASSEQFF	TGTGCCAGCAGCCCTCAGTCACTAGCATCCAGTGAGCAGTTCTTC
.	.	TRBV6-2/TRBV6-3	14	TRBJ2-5	CASSYYGQQETQYF	TGTGCCAGCAGTTACTACGGACAGCAAGAGACCCAGTACTTC
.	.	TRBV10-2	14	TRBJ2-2	CASREFGSSGELFF	TGCGCCAGCAGAGAGTTCGGGAGTAGCGGGGAGCTGTTTTTT
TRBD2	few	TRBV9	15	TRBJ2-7	CASSLAGAGTYEQYF	TGTGCCAGCAGCCTAGCGGGAGCGGGGACCTACGAGCAGTACTTC
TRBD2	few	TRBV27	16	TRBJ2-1	CASRAVAGGHKSEQFF	TGTGCCAGCAGAGCGGTAGCGGGAGGACACAAGAGTGAGCAGTTCTTC
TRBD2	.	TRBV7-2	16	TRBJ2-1	CASSPRLAGAYNEQFF	TGTGCCAGCAGCCCTAGACTAGCGGGAGCCTACAATGAGCAGTTCTTC
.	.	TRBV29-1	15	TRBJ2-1	CSVGPPYRLHNEQFF	TGCAGCGTGGGTCCCCCCTACAGGCTCCACAATGAGCAGTTCTTC
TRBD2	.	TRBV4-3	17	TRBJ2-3	CASSQDWGSGGTDTQYF	TGCGCCAGCAGCCAAGATTGGGGTAGCGGGGGGACAGATACGCAGTATTTT
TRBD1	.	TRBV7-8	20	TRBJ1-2	CASSLVSLTGTARSNYGYTF	TGTGCCAGCAGCTTAGTTTCACTGACCGGGACAGCGAGATCTAACTATGGCTACACCTTC
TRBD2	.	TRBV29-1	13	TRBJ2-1	CTFISGRWNEQFF	TGCACCTTTATTAGCGGGCGTTGGAATGAGCAGTTCTTC